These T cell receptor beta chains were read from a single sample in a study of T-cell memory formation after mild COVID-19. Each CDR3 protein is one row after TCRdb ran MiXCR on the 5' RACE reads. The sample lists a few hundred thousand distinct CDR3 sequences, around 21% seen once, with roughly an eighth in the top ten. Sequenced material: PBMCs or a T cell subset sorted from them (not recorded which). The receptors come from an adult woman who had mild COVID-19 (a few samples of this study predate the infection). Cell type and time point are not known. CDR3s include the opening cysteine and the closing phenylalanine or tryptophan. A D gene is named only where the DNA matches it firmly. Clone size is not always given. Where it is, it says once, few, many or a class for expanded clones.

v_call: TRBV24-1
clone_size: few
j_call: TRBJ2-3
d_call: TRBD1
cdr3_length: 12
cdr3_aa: CATRTGTDTQYF
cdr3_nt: TGTGCCACCAGGACAGGGACAGATACGCAGTATTTT

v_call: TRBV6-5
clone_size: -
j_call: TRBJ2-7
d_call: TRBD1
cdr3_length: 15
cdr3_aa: CASSPVTGLSDEQYF
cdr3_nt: TGTGCCAGCAGCCCGGTGACAGGGCTCTCGGACGAGCAGTACTTC

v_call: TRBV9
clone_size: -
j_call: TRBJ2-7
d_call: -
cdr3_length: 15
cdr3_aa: CASSVALGTSYEQYF
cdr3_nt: TGTGCCAGCAGCGTAGCACTGGGGACCTCCTACGAGCAGTACTTC

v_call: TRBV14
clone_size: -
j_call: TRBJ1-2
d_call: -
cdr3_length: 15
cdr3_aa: CASSQIWRGMVGYTF
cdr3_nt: TGTGCCAGCAGCCAAATATGGAGGGGGATGGTTGGCTACACCTTC

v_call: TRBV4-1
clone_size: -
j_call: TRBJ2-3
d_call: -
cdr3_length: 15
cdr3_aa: CASSQALTGADTQYF
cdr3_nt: TGCGCCAGCAGCCAAGCGTTGACGGGGGCTGATACGCAGTATTTT

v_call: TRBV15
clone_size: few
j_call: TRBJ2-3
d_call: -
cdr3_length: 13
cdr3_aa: CATSRDVLDTQYF
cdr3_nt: TGTGCCACCAGCAGAGATGTACTGGATACGCAGTATTTT

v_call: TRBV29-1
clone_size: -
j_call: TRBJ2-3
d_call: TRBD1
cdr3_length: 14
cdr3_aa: CSVDVRGQMDTQYF
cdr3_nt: TGCAGCGTTGATGTTAGGGGACAGATGGATACGCAGTATTTT

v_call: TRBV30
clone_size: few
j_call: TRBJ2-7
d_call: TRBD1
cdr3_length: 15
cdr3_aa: CAWSSPGTVSYEQYF
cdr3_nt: TGTGCCTGGAGTTCCCCCGGGACAGTATCCTACGAGCAGTACTTC

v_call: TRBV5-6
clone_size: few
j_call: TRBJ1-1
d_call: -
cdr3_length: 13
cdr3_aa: CASNVRGNTEAFF
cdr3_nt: TGTGCCAGCAACGTGAGGGGAAACACTGAAGCTTTCTTT

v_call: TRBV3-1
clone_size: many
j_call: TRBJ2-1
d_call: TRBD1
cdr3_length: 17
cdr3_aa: CASSQDEGQGYYNEQFF
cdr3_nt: TGTGCCAGCAGCCAAGATGAGGGACAGGGCTATTACAATGAGCAGTTCTTC

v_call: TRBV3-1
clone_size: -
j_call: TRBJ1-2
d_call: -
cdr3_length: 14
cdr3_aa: CASSQGDYNYGYTF
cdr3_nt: TGTGCCAGCAGCCAAGGGGATTATAACTATGGCTACACCTTC

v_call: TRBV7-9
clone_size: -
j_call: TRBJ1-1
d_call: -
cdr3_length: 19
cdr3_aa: CASSLAERFLGSENTEAFF
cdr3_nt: TGTGCCAGCAGCTTAGCGGAACGGTTCCTGGGTTCAGAGAACACTGAAGCTTTCTTT

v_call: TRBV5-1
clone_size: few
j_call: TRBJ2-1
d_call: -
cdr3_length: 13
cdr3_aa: CASSLIWTDEQFF
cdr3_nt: TGCGCCAGCAGCTTGATCTGGACCGATGAGCAGTTCTTC

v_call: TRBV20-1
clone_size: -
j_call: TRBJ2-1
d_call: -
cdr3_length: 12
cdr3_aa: CSRWGGYNEQFF
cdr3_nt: TGCAGTAGGTGGGGAGGTTACAATGAGCAGTTCTTC

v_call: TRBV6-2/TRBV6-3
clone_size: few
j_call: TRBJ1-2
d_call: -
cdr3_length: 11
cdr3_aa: CASSPPGGYTF
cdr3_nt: TGTGCCAGCAGTCCGCCGGGAGGCTACACCTTC

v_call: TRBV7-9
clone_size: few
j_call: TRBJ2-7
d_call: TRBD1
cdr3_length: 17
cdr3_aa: CASSLGGGRDRGYEQYF
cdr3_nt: TGTGCCAGCAGCTTGGGTGGGGGCCGGGACAGGGGATACGAGCAGTACTTC

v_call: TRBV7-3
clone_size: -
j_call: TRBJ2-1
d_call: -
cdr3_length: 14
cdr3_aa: CASSLDPGPLPQFF
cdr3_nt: TGTGCCAGCAGCTTAGACCCAGGACCACTCCCGCAGTTCTTC

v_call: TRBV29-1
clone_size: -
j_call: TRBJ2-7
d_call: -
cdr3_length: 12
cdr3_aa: CSAHGAEAVQYF
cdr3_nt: TGCAGCGCCCACGGCGCGGAGGCGGTGCAGTACTTC

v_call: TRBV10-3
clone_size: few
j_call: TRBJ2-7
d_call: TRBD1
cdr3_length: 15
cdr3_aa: CAISGGQTHSYEQYF
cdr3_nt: TGTGCCATCAGTGGGGGACAGACACACTCATACGAGCAGTACTTC